The rows below give T cell receptor beta chains drawn from one sample of a study of vaccination effects on CD4 cells after COVID-19. Sequencing used immunoSEQ multiplex PCR; TCRdb keeps in-frame clones, though not all of them. The sample carries 62,000 or so clones, under 90% recorded once. No antigen is known for these receptors. The sample was CD4+ T cells from PBMCs cultured with SARS-CoV-2 spike peptides, taken before COVID-19 vaccination. These receptors all come from a human donor who received a COVID-19 vaccine. CDR3s leave out the opening cysteine and the closing phenylalanine or tryptophan. Clone size appears in some rows only: once, few, many, or a class for an expanded clone.

clone_size	v_call	cdr3_aa
.	TRBV6-5	AGRRGPEAYNEQF
.	TRBV14	ASSQVKGGSAGANVLT
.	TRBV5-6	ASSSDGQTTSTDTQY
.	TRBV24-1	ASRDNQETQY
.	TRBV15	ATSFPGGRSDNEQF
.	TRBV5-1	ASLSGTSNQETQY
.	TRBV9	ASSVATSGGANGELF
once	TRBV3-1/TRBV3-2	ASSQGFIWGAVETQY
.	TRBV6-2/TRBV6-3	ASSYPAPPAGGDQETQY
.	TRBV15	ATSRVPPRRGLQETQY
few	TRBV19	ASTGQPFQPQH
.	TRBV7-2	ASILAGSEVNTEAF
.	TRBV19	ATTQQPGQETQY
.	TRBV3-1/TRBV3-2	ASSPTSRAEYGYT
.	TRBV3-1/TRBV3-2	ASSPGGQARNTIY
.	TRBV2	ASSVRGGHTGELF
.	TRBV30	AWSQGNTIY
few	TRBV6-5	ASSYLGGKRGYT